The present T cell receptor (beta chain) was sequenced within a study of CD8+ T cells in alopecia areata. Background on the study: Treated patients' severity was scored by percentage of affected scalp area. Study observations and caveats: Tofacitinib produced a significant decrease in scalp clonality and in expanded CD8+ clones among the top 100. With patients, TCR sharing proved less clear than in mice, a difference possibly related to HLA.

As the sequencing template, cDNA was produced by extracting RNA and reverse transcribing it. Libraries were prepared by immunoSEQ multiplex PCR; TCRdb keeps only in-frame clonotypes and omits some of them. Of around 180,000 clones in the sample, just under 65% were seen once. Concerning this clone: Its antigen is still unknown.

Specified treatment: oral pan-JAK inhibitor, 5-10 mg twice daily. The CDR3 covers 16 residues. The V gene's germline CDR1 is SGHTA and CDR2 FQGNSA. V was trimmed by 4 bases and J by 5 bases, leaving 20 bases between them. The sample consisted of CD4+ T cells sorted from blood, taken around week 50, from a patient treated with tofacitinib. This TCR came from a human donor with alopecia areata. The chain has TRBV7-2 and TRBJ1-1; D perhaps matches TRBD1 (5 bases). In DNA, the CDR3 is TGTGCCAGCAGCTCCTTTCCAGGGAGGGTGGGAACTGAAGCTTTCTTT. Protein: CASSSFPGRVGTEAFF.